The text below deals with one T cell receptor (beta chain). Its antigen is undetermined. The record originates from a study of blood T cells in healthy people across ages. PCR was performed a second time for roughly 7 to 12 cycles using a sample-barcoded 5' primer and a J-beta primer mix. Every cDNA molecule bore a tag from a template-switch adaptor containing 12 random nucleotides. TCRdb itself ran the 5' RACE reads through MiXCR, one entry per CDR3 protein. The table has approximately 780,000 distinct CDR3 sequences, roughly 25% seen once; the top ten hold roughly 3.1%. The CDR3 totals 16 residues. The germline CDR1 and CDR2 sequences are KGHSH and LQKENI. V lost 5 bases to trimming and J lost 0 bases, with 11 bases between them. Whole-study results and caveats: There was no known CMV status for donors, so expanded clonotype changes were possibly confounded. The lack of PBMC sorting stopped any conclusive naive versus antigen-experienced comparison.

These sequences were also reported in another study, on T cells of mothers and their children.

This chain links TRBV18 with TRBJ2-6; D call uncertain. Sequencing was done on a sample of blood. The receptor was isolated from a boy younger than 18 in good health. The CDR3 coding sequence is TGTGCCAGCTCATTCGGACCGGCCTCTGGGGCCAACGTCCTGACTTTC. This gives the protein CASSFGPASGANVLTF.